What follows are 7 T cell receptor beta chains derived from one specimen sequenced in a study of blood T cell repertoires in COVID-19. This table comes from immunoSEQ multiplex PCR, and its TCRdb copy is limited to in-frame clones, with some not included. Of 200,000 to 250,000 clones in the sample, more than 70% were seen once. Sequenced: peripheral blood. The source is an elderly man with acute or convalescent COVID-19.

This chain uses TRBV24-1 with TRBJ1-5; the D is unclear. Germline loops: CDR1 KGHDR, CDR2 SFDVKD. The V and J ends lost 4 bases and 9 bases respectively, with 12 bases between them. This CDR3 comprises 13 residues. Written as DNA, the CDR3 is TGTGCCACCAGTGACTCCTACGCCGGGCCCCAGCATTTT. It is translated as CATSDSYAGPQHF.

The rearrangement joins TRBV20-1 to TRBJ2-5; D unresolved. V lost 3 bases and J 6 bases, leaving 8 bases between the germline ends. The CDR3 contains 11 residues. The germline V gene has CDR1 DFQATT and CDR2 SNEGSKA (reference sequence). The CDR3 coding sequence is TGCAGTGCTAGGGGCCCACAGACCCAGTACTTC. This encodes CSARGPQTQYF.

This clone was seen a few times. The chain carries TRBV28 and TRBJ2-3; tentative D call: TRBD2 (6 bases). The CDR3 sequence is 17 residues long. Trimming pared 6 bases from V and 0 bases from J, leaving 19 bases between. Germline CDR1 MDHEN, CDR2 SYDVKM. CDR3 sequence: CASSRLGGGFSTDTQYF. CDR3 DNA sequence: TGTGCCAGCAGCCGGCTGGGAGGCGGGTTTAGCACAGATACGCAGTATTTT.

This CDR3 is CSAIEGRQETQYF. CDR3 coding DNA: TGCAGTGCTATTGAGGGCCGGCAAGAGACCCAGTACTTC. The gene calls are TRBV20-1 and TRBJ2-5; TRBD2 is a possible D gene (5 bases). The V gene lost 4 bases and the J gene lost 2 bases, with 11 bases spanning the gap. In germline, CDR1 is DFQATT, CDR2 SNEGSKA (reference sequence). CDR3 size: 13 residues.

The CDR3: CASSYSADRGNQPQHF. The CDR3 DNA is TGTGCCAGCAGTTACTCGGCCGACAGGGGGAATCAGCCCCAGCATTTT. The gene calls are TRBV6-5 and TRBJ1-5, with 9 bases lining up with TRBD1. Germline V gives CDR1 MNHEY, CDR2 SVGAGI. With V trimmed by 0 bases and J by 4 bases, 4 bases remained unmatched. The CDR3 spans 16 residues.

In its sample, this clone was seen a few times. The chain links TRBV2 to TRBJ1-2, with TRBD1 as a possible D gene (5 bases). Germline lookup yields CDR1 SNHLY and CDR2 FYNNEI. V was clipped by 8 bases and J by 2 bases, with 12 bases between them. The CDR3 has 13 residues. DNA of the CDR3: TGTGCCAGCCAAATGGACACCAACTATGGCTACACCTTC. Translation: CASQMDTNYGYTF.

The gene calls are TRBV28 and TRBJ1-4, with unresolved D. The germline V gene encodes CDR1 MDHEN and CDR2 SYDVKM. The CDR3 is 11 residues long. Deletions cut 6 bases from V and 14 bases from J, with 13 bases between. The CDR3 nucleotides read TGTGCCAGCAGGGGCAGAAGGTCCCTGTTTTTT. It codes for CASRGRRSLFF.